This entry lists 29 T cell receptor beta chains sequenced from one sample in a study of T-cell memory formation after mild COVID-19. One entry per CDR3 protein, called by TCRdb with MiXCR from the 5' RACE reads. The sample has 250,000 or so distinct CDR3 sequences, 18% seen once. Input material: PBMCs or a T cell subset sorted from them (not recorded which). These receptor sequences come from a man aged 18 to 35 who had mild COVID-19 (a few samples of this study predate the infection). Cell type and time point are not known.

At least ten counts were recorded for this clonotype. V gene TRBV12-3 or TRBV12-4 combines with J gene TRBJ2-3, with D perhaps TRBD1 or TRBD2 (5 bases each). V was shortened by 6 bases and J by 5 bases, with 12 bases between the two germline ends. The CDR3 totals 13 residues. The DNA of the CDR3 is TGTGCCAGCAGACGGGGCCGGGTAGATACGCAGTATTTT. This translates into CASRRGRVDTQYF.

The table lists this clonotype with a few counts. The chain employs TRBV28 and TRBJ2-5, with TRBD2 matching 8 bases. The CDR3 sequence is 14 residues long. CDR1 is MDHEN and CDR2 is SYDVKM in the germline V gene. V lost 5 bases to trimming and J lost 6 bases; unmatched junction nucleotides: 8. CDR3 loop: CASSNPGGAKTQYF. CDR3 nucleotide sequence: TGTGCCAGCAGTAACCCCGGGGGGGCAAAGACCCAGTACTTC. Full variable domain (rest looked up from reference TRBV28 and TRBJ2-5): DVKVTQSSRYLVKRTGEKVFLECVQDMDHENMFWYRQDPGLGLRLIYFSYDVKMKEKGDIPEGYSVSREKKERFSLILESASTNQTSMYLCASSNPGGAKTQYFGPGTRLLVL.

The genes are TRBV20-1 and TRBJ2-1, with TRBD2 matching over 7 bases. CDR1 is DFQATT and CDR2 is SNEGSKA in the germline V gene (reference sequence). Germline trimming cut 5 bases from V and 9 bases from J; bases unmatched to any gene: 13. This CDR3 contains 14 residues. The CDR3 nucleotides read TGCAGTGCTGCCCTTGGACTAGTTAGGGGTGAGCAGTTCTTC. Translating it yields CSAALGLVRGEQFF.

This clonotype was observed at least ten times. The chain joins TRBV2 to TRBJ1-5, with D possibly matching TRBD1 (5 bases). V was shortened by 3 bases and J by 5 bases, with 14 bases between the two germline ends. The CDR3 has 15 residues. Germline CDR1 reads SNHLY; CDR2 reads FYNNEI. CDR3 amino acids: CASSDVGGSDQPQHF. The CDR3 coding sequence is TGTGCCAGCAGTGATGTCGGGGGTAGTGATCAGCCCCAGCATTTT.

The CDR3 nucleotides are TGTGCCAGCAGCACCGGGGTCGGCAATGAGCAGTTCTTC. This sequence encodes CASSTGVGNEQFF. V gene TRBV7-2 combines with J gene TRBJ2-1, with a tentative D call TRBD2 (5 bases). Germline assignment: CDR1 SGHTA and CDR2 FQGNSA. The CDR3 is 13 amino acids. V was cut by 5 bases and J by 6 bases, with 11 bases left in between.

This clonotype was observed a handful of times. The chain joins TRBV4-1 to TRBJ2-5, with no clear D. CDR3 length: 14 residues. V lost 4 bases and J 4 bases, leaving 13 bases between the germline ends. CDR1 is MGHRA, CDR2 YSYEKL, per germline. This CDR3 is CASSLPQSGETQYF. The CDR3, as DNA: TGCGCCAGCAGCCTACCACAATCTGGAGAGACCCAGTACTTC.

V usage is TRBV6-2 or TRBV6-3 and J usage is TRBJ2-5, with 7 bases that match TRBD2. The CDR3 has 13 residues. Germline CDR1 and CDR2: MNHEY and SVGEGT. Trimming took 2 bases from V and 6 from J; bases not matched to a gene: 3. The CDR3: CASSYAGVKTQYF. Written as DNA, the CDR3 is TGTGCCAGCAGTTACGCGGGGGTAAAGACCCAGTACTTC.

This clonotype came up a few times. J is TRBJ2-3 and V is TRBV7-3; 7 bases align to TRBD1. V lost 1 base, J lost 3 bases, and 4 bases stayed unmatched. The CDR3 totals 15 residues. CDR1 is SGHTA, CDR2 FQGTGA, per germline. CDR3 DNA: TGTGCCAGCAGCTTAAGGAACAGGGGTACAGATACGCAGTATTTT. The encoded protein is CASSLRNRGTDTQYF.

V and J are TRBV6-6 and TRBJ2-2, with 7 bases matching TRBD1. The CDR3 is made up of 12 amino acids. CDR1 is MNHNY, CDR2 SVGAGI, per germline (reference sequence). After removal of 4 bases from V and 15 bases from J, the junction contained 8 bases not matched to a gene. The DNA of the CDR3 is TGTGCCAGCAGTTCCCAGGGGGTTCAGGTGTTTTTT. Translating it yields CASSSQGVQVFF.

At least ten counts were recorded for this clonotype. J is TRBJ1-1 and V is TRBV18; 11 bases match TRBD1. J was trimmed by 4 bases and V by 5 bases; bases with no gene match: 3. Germline V CDR1 and CDR2: KGHSH, LQKENI. The CDR3 covers 14 residues. CDR3 nucleotide sequence: TGTGCCAGCTCAGGACAGGGGGCGACCACTGAAGCTTTCTTT. This translates into CASSGQGATTEAFF.

The rearrangement joins TRBV6-2 or TRBV6-3 to TRBJ1-1; 11 bases agree with TRBD1. The V gene end was trimmed by 6 bases and the J gene end by 10 bases; junction bases not matched to a gene: 7. This CDR3 has 13 amino acids. Germline V gives CDR1 MNHEY, CDR2 SVGEGT. The chain's CDR3 is CASSSAGTGGAFF. In DNA form, the CDR3 reads TGTGCCAGCAGCTCTGCCGGGACAGGGGGAGCTTTCTTT.

The rearrangement uses TRBV4-1 and TRBJ2-1, with TRBD2 matching over 11 bases. Losses at the gene ends were 2 bases for V and 6 bases for J; bases not matched to a gene: 6. The CDR3 is made up of 16 amino acids. In germline, CDR1 is MGHRA, CDR2 YSYEKL. CDR3 DNA: TGCGCCAGCAGCCAACTGACTAGCGGGGATGGCAATGAGCAGTTCTTC. It codes for CASSQLTSGDGNEQFF.

This clonotype was observed at least ten times. V gene TRBV28 combines with J gene TRBJ2-6, with TRBD1 as a possible D gene (6 bases). Trimming stripped 3 bases from V and 3 bases from J, with 9 bases between. The germline V gene has CDR1 MDHEN and CDR2 SYDVKM. The CDR3 runs 15 residues. CDR3 DNA: TGTGCCAGCAGTTTGCAGGGGAGTGGGGCCAACGTCCTGACTTTC. Translation: CASSLQGSGANVLTF.

In this sample, this clonotype turned up a few times. V usage is TRBV12-3 or TRBV12-4 and J usage is TRBJ2-7, with D tentatively TRBD1 (5 bases). Deletions cut 3 bases from V and 4 bases from J, with 13 bases between. This CDR3 region has 14 residues. The CDR3 is CASSFSPQGYEQYF. The DNA for the CDR3 is TGTGCCAGCAGTTTTTCCCCGCAGGGTTACGAGCAGTACTTC.

V and J are TRBV5-1 and TRBJ2-5, with 7 bases aligning to TRBD1. CDR3 length: 16 amino acids. CDR1 and CDR2 (germline): SGHRS, YFSETQ. With V trimmed by 0 bases and J by 5 bases, 10 bases remained unmatched. CDR3 sequence reads: CASSLGWGQFQETQYF. The DNA for the CDR3 is TGCGCCAGCAGCTTGGGATGGGGACAGTTCCAGGAGACCCAGTACTTC.

The V gene is TRBV7-2, the J gene TRBJ1-6; the D gene is possibly TRBD1 (6 bases). The CDR3 extends over 15 amino acids. CDR1 SGHTA and CDR2 FQGNSA come from the germline V gene. V was pared by 5 bases and J by 10 bases, with 18 bases between. The CDR3 coding sequence is TGTGCCAGCAGCCCAGGGGACCCTAATTCGTCACCCCTCCACTTT. Protein product: CASSPGDPNSSPLHF.

The rearrangement joins TRBV5-8 to TRBJ1-2; D remains ambiguous. Trimming cost V 4 bases and J 8 bases, with 18 bases left between them. The CDR3 sequence is 14 residues long. Germline assignment: CDR1 SGHTS and CDR2 YDEGEE. Here the CDR3 DNA reads TGTGCCAGCAGCCCCGGCGCCGGGTATGACGGCTACACCTTC. Translated: CASSPGAGYDGYTF.

The V and J genes are TRBV27 and TRBJ1-6, with 11 positions matching TRBD1. Germline lookup yields CDR1 MNHEY and CDR2 SMNVEV (reference sequence). After removal of 6 bases from V and 10 bases from J, the junction contained 2 bases not matched to a gene. This CDR3 has 13 residues. CDR3 sequence: CASRGQGGSPLHF. The CDR3 nucleotides read TGTGCCAGCAGGGGACAGGGGGGGTCACCCCTCCACTTT.

This clonotype was found a few times. The gene calls are TRBV9 and TRBJ2-2; 7 nucleotides agree with TRBD1. Trimming took 5 bases from V and 1 from J; bases not matched to a gene: 8. Germline values: CDR1 SGDLS, CDR2 YYNGEE. The CDR3 totals 16 residues. The CDR3 coding sequence is TGTGCCAGCAGAAAAGCCGGGACAGAGAACACCGGGGAGCTGTTTTTT. It encodes CASRKAGTENTGELFF.

This clonotype came up a few times. This chain uses TRBV12-3 or TRBV12-4 with TRBJ2-3; D is undetermined. V was trimmed by 2 bases and J by 4 bases, leaving 10 bases between them. This CDR3 comprises 14 residues. CDR3 nucleotides: TGTGCCAGCAGTTTATCGGGTCTGGCAGATACGCAGTATTTT. Protein: CASSLSGLADTQYF.

This chain uses TRBV4-3 with TRBJ1-2; 7 bases are a match to TRBD1. V trimming: 0 bases; J trimming: 6 bases; junction bases outside the gene matches: 4. This CDR3 region has 14 residues. Germline-derived CDR1 and CDR2 are LGHNA and YSLEER. CDR3: CASSQDHRGDGYTF. The DNA for the CDR3 is TGCGCCAGCAGCCAAGATCACAGGGGAGATGGCTACACCTTC.

This chain joins TRBV4-3 and TRBJ2-4, with D maybe TRBD1 (5 bases). Per germline, CDR1 LGHNA and CDR2 YSLEER. This CDR3 comprises 17 residues. V gave up 0 bases and J gave up 2 bases, with 14 bases separating them. CDR3 in amino acids: CASSQDPGHPSKNIQYF. Written as DNA, the CDR3 is TGCGCCAGCAGCCAAGACCCCGGACACCCTTCCAAAAACATTCAGTACTTC.

The chain employs TRBV6-1 and TRBJ2-2, with 8 nucleotides matching TRBD2. The V gene's germline CDR1 is MNHNS and CDR2 SASEGT. This CDR3 region has 14 residues. The V segment lost 9 bases and the J segment 3 bases; nucleotides outside the gene matches: 6. The CDR3 region has the DNA TGTGCCAGTTCGGGGGGGCCAGACACCGGGGAGCTGTTTTTT. Encoded protein: CASSGGPDTGELFF.

This clonotype turned up a few times. The chain links TRBV7-3 to TRBJ2-3, with 9 nucleotides matching TRBD2. This CDR3 has 15 amino acids. CDR1 and CDR2 (germline): SGHTA, FQGTGA. With V trimmed by 2 bases and J by 4 bases, 4 bases remained unmatched. CDR3 in amino acids: CASSLDSGGPDTQYF. Here the CDR3 DNA reads TGTGCCAGCAGCTTAGATAGCGGGGGACCAGATACGCAGTATTTT.

This clonotype was found a few times. The genes are TRBV7-6 and TRBJ2-2; D is uncertain. CDR1 SGHVS and CDR2 FNYEAQ come from the germline V gene. V was pared by 1 base and J by 6 bases, with 12 bases between. This CDR3 has 15 amino acids. CDR3 nucleotides: TGTGCCAGCAGCTTAGGTCCAGTTACAGCCGGGGAGCTGTTTTTT. This codes for CASSLGPVTAGELFF.

As DNA, the CDR3 is TGCAGTGCTTGGGTGGGATCCTTGAACACTGAAGCTTTCTTT. Its protein product is CSAWVGSLNTEAFF. The chain has TRBV20-1 and TRBJ1-1; D is undetermined. Germline V gene lookup returns CDR1 DFQATT and CDR2 SNEGSKA (reference sequence). The CDR3 spans 14 residues. V was cut by 5 bases and J by 0 bases, with 13 bases left in between.

This clonotype was seen only a few times. The chain is built from TRBV10-3 and TRBJ2-1; tentatively, D is TRBD1 (6 bases). V dropped 6 bases and J dropped 7 bases, with 19 bases sitting between them. Germline V CDR1 and CDR2: ENHRY, SYGVKD. This CDR3 spans 15 amino acids. In DNA, the CDR3 is TGTGCCATCAGCTATTCCCCAGGGGATTTGAATGAGCAGTTCTTC. Protein product: CAISYSPGDLNEQFF.

In this sample, this clonotype turned up many times. The CDR3 protein is CASSFIKGPYISYNEQFF. In nucleotides, the CDR3 is TGTGCCAGCAGCTTTATAAAGGGACCTTACATATCCTACAATGAGCAGTTCTTC. This sequence joins TRBV7-9 and TRBJ2-1; tentatively, D is TRBD1 or TRBD2 (5 bases each). From germline, CDR1 is SEHNR and CDR2 FQNEAQ (reference sequence). The CDR3 is made up of 18 amino acids. V was shortened by 3 bases and J by 1 base, with 19 bases between the two germline ends. Variable domain in full (rest from reference TRBV7-9 and TRBJ2-1): DTGVSQNPRHKITKRGQNVTFRCDPISEHNRLYWYRQTLGQGPEFLTYFQNEAQLEKSRLLSDRFSAERPKGSFSTLEIQRTEQGDSAMYLCASSFIKGPYISYNEQFFGPGTRLTVL.

This chain's CDR3 is CASSVLASSTDTQYF. The CDR3 DNA reads TGTGCCAGCAGCGTGCTAGCGTCTAGCACAGATACGCAGTATTTT. The chain couples TRBV9 to TRBJ2-3; D may be TRBD2 (6 bases). Trimming took off 2 bases at V and 0 bases at J, with 10 bases between the two ends. CDR3 length: 15 amino acids. Germline CDR1 reads SGDLS; CDR2 reads YYNGEE.